The 18 T cell receptor beta chains in this list originate from one sample, sequenced in a study of vaccination and CD4 T cells after COVID-19. Treatment meaning: roughly 10-day PBMC culture with coronavirus spike peptide pools or control peptides (ViraFEST assay). These receptors are not linked to any known antigen. The assay that was used to sequence DNA from cultured CD4+ T cells was the Oncomine TCR Beta short-read assay. TCRdb analysed the PCR reads with MiXCR anew, one entry per CDR3 protein. Of 15,000 or so distinct CDR3 sequences in the sample, 60% were seen once. The specimen was CD4+ T cells from blood, cultured in vitro. The receptors originated from a human donor who had recovered from COVID-19.

The CDR3 here is CASSLVQWPGQGAFF. The CDR3 bases are TGTGCCAGCAGCTTAGTTCAATGGCCAGGGCAAGGAGCTTTCTTT. V is TRBV11-2 and J is TRBJ1-1, with D possibly TRBD1 on 5 matching bases. Germline CDR1 reads SGHAT; CDR2 reads FQNNGV. V dropped 1 base and J dropped 10 bases, with 19 bases sitting between them. CDR3 length equals 15 residues.

The chain combines TRBV4-3 with TRBJ1-6, with 12 bases aligning to TRBD1. Germline loops: CDR1 LGHNA, CDR2 YSLEER. Losses at the gene ends were 3 bases for V and 5 bases for J; bases not matched to a gene: 2. This CDR3 is built from 16 residues. The CDR3 DNA reads as TGCGCCAGCAGCCATGGGACAGGGGGCGATAATTCACCCCTCCACTTT. Translation gives CASSHGTGGDNSPLHF.

This clonotype occurred a few times. V usage is TRBV20-1 and J usage is TRBJ1-5, with D perhaps matching TRBD1 (6 bases). The CDR3 contains 14 residues. CDR1 is DFQATT and CDR2 is SNEGSKA in the germline V gene (reference sequence). V dropped 3 bases and J dropped 9 bases, with 18 bases sitting between them. The DNA of the CDR3 is TGCAGTGCTAGGGACAGCAGGAGATTGACGCCCCAGCATTTT. Protein sequence: CSARDSRRLTPQHF.

CDR3 coding DNA: TGTGCCAGTAGTCCCTGGAGTAATCAGCCCCAGCATTTT. Its translation is CASSPWSNQPQHF. V is TRBV19 and J is TRBJ1-5; D remains ambiguous. V lost 5 bases and J 4 bases, leaving 9 bases between the germline ends. In germline, CDR1 is LNHDA, CDR2 SQIVND (reference sequence). CDR3 size: 13 residues.

The sample holds a few counts of this clonotype. The chain employs TRBV7-2 and TRBJ1-2; 7 bases fit TRBD1. The CDR3 runs to 13 residues. Losses at the gene ends were 5 bases for V and 3 bases for J; bases not matched to a gene: 3. The germline CDR1 and CDR2 sequences are SGHTA and FQGNSA. In nucleotides, the CDR3 is TGTGCCAGCAGCCGGGACAGAGACTATGGCTACACCTTC. Amino acid sequence: CASSRDRDYGYTF.

This clonotype was counted only a few times. The rearrangement links TRBV24-1 to TRBJ1-5, with D unclear. This CDR3 is built from 15 residues. The germline CDR1 and CDR2 sequences are KGHDR and SFDVKD. Trimming stripped 8 bases from V and 3 bases from J, with 16 bases between. Written as DNA, the CDR3 is TGTGCCACCATCGCATGGGCAGCCACCAATCAGCCCCAGCATTTT. Amino acids: CATIAWAATNQPQHF.

The J gene is TRBJ1-6, the V gene TRBV2; TRBD1 might be the D (5 bases). V lost 4 bases to trimming and J lost 7 bases, with 11 bases between them. This CDR3 has 14 amino acids. CDR1 SNHLY and CDR2 FYNNEI come from the germline V gene. CDR3 protein: CASSVVQANSPLHF. The CDR3, as DNA: TGTGCCAGCAGTGTAGTACAGGCCAATTCACCCCTCCACTTT.

The CDR3 DNA is TGTGCCAGTAAATCGTGGGACAGGGGCCTTTATGGCTACACCTTC. It yields the protein CASKSWDRGLYGYTF. The chain has TRBV19 and TRBJ1-2; 10 positions match TRBD1. V was pared by 7 bases and J by 5 bases, with 10 bases of the junction left unmatched. The CDR3 spans 15 residues. Germline CDR1 LNHDA, CDR2 SQIVND (reference sequence).

The chain joins TRBV6-1 to TRBJ1-3; D not resolved. With 8 bases removed from V and 0 bases from J, the gap between germline ends came to 8 bases. This CDR3 spans 13 amino acids. Germline V gene sequence: CDR1 MNHNS, CDR2 SASEGT. The CDR3 here is CASGKNSGNTIYF. Here the CDR3 DNA reads TGTGCCAGCGGGAAAAACTCTGGAAACACCATATATTTT.

The V gene is TRBV3-1, the J gene TRBJ2-3, with D hard to call. Germline V gene lookup returns CDR1 LGHDT and CDR2 YNNKEL (reference sequence). CDR3 length: 12 residues. Trimming shortened V by 4 bases and J by 3 bases, and 5 bases separated the two germline ends. The CDR3 loop reads CASSLYTDTQYF. CDR3 in DNA: TGTGCCAGCAGCCTTTATACAGATACGCAGTATTTT.

The CDR3 region has the DNA TGTGCCAGCAGCTTAGATGGGGGCTTCTATGGCTACACCTTC. Amino acids: CASSLDGGFYGYTF. This chain connects TRBV7-9 to TRBJ1-2, with D perhaps TRBD1 (6 bases). Looked up from germline, CDR1 is SEHNR and CDR2 is FQNEAQ (reference sequence). The CDR3 runs 14 residues. Between the trimmed V and J ends, which lost 1 base and 4 bases, there was a span of 10 bases.

The gene calls are TRBV7-2 and TRBJ2-7, with 10 positions matching TRBD1. Trimming at V came to 5 bases and at J to 6 bases, leaving 4 bases not matched to a gene. Germline V CDR1 and CDR2: SGHTA, FQGNSA. This CDR3 has 13 residues. CDR3 in amino acids: CASSPRDRGEQYF. The CDR3 region has the DNA TGTGCCAGCAGCCCGCGGGACAGGGGCGAGCAGTACTTC.

The rearrangement uses TRBV6-2 or TRBV6-3 and TRBJ2-2; 15 positions match TRBD2. Germline V CDR1 and CDR2: MNHEY, SVGEGT. Trimming at V came to 4 bases and at J to 3 bases, leaving 9 bases not matched to a gene. The CDR3 loop spans 19 amino acids. The CDR3 protein is CASSLHPGTSGRYTGELFF. The CDR3 DNA is TGTGCCAGCAGTTTACATCCTGGGACTAGCGGGAGGTACACCGGGGAGCTGTTTTTT.

The chain couples TRBV5-6 to TRBJ1-1; a weak D match, TRBD1 (6 bases). The CDR3 is made up of 15 amino acids. Germline-derived CDR1 and CDR2 are SGHDT and YYEEEE. Trimming removed 10 bases at V and 4 bases at J, with 23 bases between. The CDR3 DNA follows: TGTGCCTCACGGGCCACCCTAGGGGGGACCACTGAAGCTTTCTTT. The encoded protein is CASRATLGGTTEAFF.

V and J are TRBV27 and TRBJ2-2, with 7 bases fitting TRBD2. The CDR3 contains 14 residues. Germline V gene sequence: CDR1 MNHEY, CDR2 SMNVEV (reference sequence). J gave up 1 base and V 9 bases, and 5 bases lay outside the gene matches. In DNA, the CDR3 is TGTGCCAGTAAGCGGGGTAGGAACACCGGGGAGCTGTTTTTT. This gives the protein CASKRGRNTGELFF.

V and J are TRBV6-2 or TRBV6-3 and TRBJ2-3, with D tentatively TRBD1 (5 bases). Germline CDR1 is MNHEY and CDR2 is SVGEGT. Trimming shortened V by 5 bases and J by 2 bases, and 17 bases separated the two germline ends. The CDR3 has 16 residues. The CDR3 DNA sequence: TGTGCCAGCAGTCCTCAGGGCTCTTTCTTCACAGATACGCAGTATTTT. It yields the protein CASSPQGSFFTDTQYF.

This clonotype was picked up a small number of times. This rearrangement joins TRBV20-1 to TRBJ1-1; D is undetermined. The CDR3 contains 14 residues. Germline V gives CDR1 DFQATT, CDR2 SNEGSKA (reference sequence). The V and J ends lost 2 bases and 0 bases respectively, with 10 bases between them. Here the CDR3 reads CSARKGGMNTEAFF. CDR3 DNA sequence: TGCAGTGCTAGAAAGGGAGGAATGAACACTGAAGCTTTCTTT.

This clonotype has just a few counts. V is TRBV6-1 and J is TRBJ1-6; D is ambiguous. V gave up 6 bases and J gave up 5 bases, with 14 bases separating them. Germline V gene sequence: CDR1 MNHNS, CDR2 SASEGT. There are 15 residues in the CDR3. CDR3 sequence: CASSDAGWDNSPLHF. CDR3 in DNA: TGTGCCAGCAGCGACGCGGGGTGGGATAATTCACCCCTCCACTTT.